This T cell receptor (beta chain) was captured in a study of T cell responses to AZD1222 COVID-19 vaccine. The repertoire was sequenced with immunoSEQ multiplex PCR; TCRdb's copy has only in-frame clones and lacks some. The sample carries 150,000 to 250,000 clones, 80% to 95% recorded once. Pooling covered second doses at about 4 or about 12 weeks. Trimming stripped 6 bases from V and 7 bases from J, with 9 bases between. Germline V gene lookup returns CDR1 MNHNY and CDR2 SVGAGI (reference sequence). This CDR3 has 11 residues. V gene TRBV6-6 combines with J gene TRBJ2-5; D not certain. The material sequenced was peripheral blood, taken 28 days after the second AZD1222 dose. The clonotype comes from an adult who received the AZD1222 COVID-19 vaccine. The CDR3 sequence is CASSPLGTQYF. CDR3 in DNA: TGTGCCAGCAGCCCCCTGGGGACCCAGTACTTC.